Sequencing of this T cell receptor (beta chain) was carried out in a study of T cell responses to AZD1222 COVID-19 vaccine. General observations from the study: Donors were mostly white British, more females; clonal diversity possibly underestimated. Repertoire sampling was restricted to post-peak T cell response timepoints. Following two doses of AZD1222, Spike-specific TCR breadth and depth rose.

Using immunoSEQ multiplex PCR, the repertoire was profiled, and TCRdb retains in-frame clones only, with some absent. Of around 180,000 clones in the sample, approximately 87% were seen once. On this clone itself: Its antigen remains unknown.

Germline V CDR1 and CDR2: MNHEY, SVGEGT. The CDR3 spans 12 residues. Losses at the gene ends were 5 bases for V and 12 bases for J; bases not matched to a gene: 6. The origin of this receptor is an adult in good health. This chain joins TRBV6-2 or TRBV6-3 and TRBJ1-5; 8 bases are a match to TRBD1. The sequenced sample was peripheral blood, obtained on day 0 of MenACWY control vaccination. CDR3 in amino acids: CASSTSGGLQHF. CDR3 bases: TGTGCCAGCAGTACCTCAGGGGGCCTCCAGCATTTT.